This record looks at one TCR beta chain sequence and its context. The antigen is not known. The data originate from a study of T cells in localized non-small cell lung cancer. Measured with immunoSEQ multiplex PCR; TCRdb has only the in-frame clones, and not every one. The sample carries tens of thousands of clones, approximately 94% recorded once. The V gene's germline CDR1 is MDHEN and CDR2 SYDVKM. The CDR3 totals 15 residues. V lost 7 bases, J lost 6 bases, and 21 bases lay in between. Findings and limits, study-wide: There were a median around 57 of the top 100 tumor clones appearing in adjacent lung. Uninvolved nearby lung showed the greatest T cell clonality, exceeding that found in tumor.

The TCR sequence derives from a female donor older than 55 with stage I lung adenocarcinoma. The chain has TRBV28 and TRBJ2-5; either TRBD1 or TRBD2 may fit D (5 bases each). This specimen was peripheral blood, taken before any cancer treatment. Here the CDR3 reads CASTLGIGGGKTQYF. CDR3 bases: TGTGCCAGCACCCTGGGTATTGGGGGTGGAAAGACCCAGTACTTC.